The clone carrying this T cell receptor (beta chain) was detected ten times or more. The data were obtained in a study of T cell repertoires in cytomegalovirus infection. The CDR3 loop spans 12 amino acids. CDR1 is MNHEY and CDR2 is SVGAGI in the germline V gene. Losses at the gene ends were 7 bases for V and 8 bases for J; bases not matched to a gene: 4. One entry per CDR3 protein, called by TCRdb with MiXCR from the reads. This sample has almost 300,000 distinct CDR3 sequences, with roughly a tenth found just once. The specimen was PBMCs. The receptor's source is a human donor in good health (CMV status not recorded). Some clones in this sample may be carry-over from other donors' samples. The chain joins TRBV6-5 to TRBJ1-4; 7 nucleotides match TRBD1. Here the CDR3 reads CASKDRREKLFF. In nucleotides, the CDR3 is TGTGCCAGCAAGGACAGGCGCGAAAAACTGTTTTTT.